This TCR beta chain comes out of a study of T cells in Graves' hyperthyroidism and ophthalmopathy. The ends were cut back, 0 bases at V and 5 bases at J, with 14 bases in the middle. This CDR3 is built from 15 residues. The V gene's germline CDR1 is SGHRS and CDR2 YFSETQ. The TCR beta CDR3 regions underwent amplification using RNA transcripts as the source. In the first-round RT-PCR of the TCR CDR3, the HTBI primer set was used. One entry per CDR3 protein results from TCRdb running MiXCR on the multiplex PCR reads. The table includes about 350,000 distinct CDR3 sequences, 15% to 20% detected once. For ophthalmopathy patients, the Clinical Activity Score was at least 3 and the NOSPECS grade at least 4; duration was under 3 months. The authors took PBMCs from roughly 10 ml fresh peripheral blood. This clonotype was picked up many times.

This clonotype was sampled from a woman aged 40 to 55 with Graves' ophthalmopathy. Sample: blood. The rearrangement uses TRBV5-1 and TRBJ2-5; D may match TRBD1 or TRBD2 (5 bases each). The CDR3 protein is CASSLGGGPRETQYF. The CDR3 DNA sequence: TGCGCCAGCAGCTTGGGTGGGGGACCCCGGGAGACCCAGTACTTC.